The clone carrying this TCR beta chain was observed once. Trimming cost V 1 base and J 5 bases, with 14 bases left between them. This CDR3 has 15 amino acids. The germline V gene encodes CDR1 SGHTA and CDR2 FQGNSA. Produced via immunoSEQ multiplex PCR; TCRdb's table is partial and in-frame only. This table holds approximately 210,000 clones, about 80% found once. The data derive from a study of blood T cell repertoires in COVID-19. This TCR derives from a man aged 40-55 years who had recovered from COVID-19. J is TRBJ2-5 and V is TRBV7-2, with a possible D match to TRBD2 (6 bases). Specimen: PBMCs or T cells enriched from blood (not recorded which). The CDR3 nucleotides are TGTGCCAGCAGCTTAGTTGGTCTAGCGCGGGAGACCCAGTACTTC. This sequence encodes CASSLVGLARETQYF. Looking up the rest from reference TRBV7-2 and TRBJ2-5 gives the full variable domain: GAGVSQSPSNKVTEKGKDVELRCDPISGHTALYWYRQSLGQGLEFLIYFQGNSAPDKSGLPSDRFSAERTGGSVSTLTIQRTQQEDSAVYLCASSLVGLARETQYFGPGTRLLVL.